The 16 T cell receptor beta chains reported below all come from one sample, sequenced in a study of cytomegalovirus exposure and HLA in healthy donors. The PCR had 60 Vbeta and 13 Jbeta primers. The table came from immunoSEQ multiplex PCR; TCRdb's copy has only in-frame clones and leaves some out. The repertoire holds about 180,000 clones, with around 78% as singletons. Input material: PBMCs. Receptors originate from a woman in her fifties or sixties in good health and CMV-seropositive.

Comment on this clone: A read error may account for a junction end that differs from germline. The chain carries TRBV6-1 and TRBJ2-4; 8 bases are a match to TRBD2. Per germline, CDR1 MNHNS and CDR2 SASEGT. This CDR3 is 14 amino acids long. The CDR3 nucleotides read TGTGCCAGCAGGGATAGCGGGACCGGAAACAGTCAGTACTTC. Residues: CASRDSGTGNSQYF.

V usage is TRBV30 and J usage is TRBJ1-6, with 7 nucleotides matching TRBD1. V shed 5 bases and J 8 bases; nucleotides not matched to a gene: 6. The germline V gene encodes CDR1 GTSNPN and CDR2 SVGIG (reference sequence). This CDR3 is 13 amino acids long. The CDR3 spells CAWRQGGDSPLHF. CDR3 nucleotide sequence: TGTGCCTGGCGACAGGGAGGTGATTCACCCCTCCACTTT. Full variable domain (outside the CDR3, taken from reference TRBV30 and TRBJ1-6): SQTIHQWPATLVQPVGSPLSLECTVEGTSNPNLYWYRQAAGRGLQLLFYSVGIGQISSEVPQNLSASRPQDRQFILSSKKLLLSDSGFYLCAWRQGGDSPLHFGNGTRLTVT.

The V call is TRBV19, the J call TRBJ2-1, with D perhaps matching TRBD2 (5 bases). Germline CDR1 reads LNHDA; CDR2 reads SQIVND (reference sequence). The V gene lost 4 bases and the J gene lost 6 bases, with 13 bases spanning the gap. This CDR3 region has 14 residues. Written as DNA, the CDR3 is TGTGCCAGTAGTAGGGAAGCGGCGATCAATGAGCAGTTCTTC. Translation: CASSREAAINEQFF.

This clone was counted between two and nine times. The chain combines TRBV6-5 with TRBJ1-5; D call uncertain. Germline V gene lookup returns CDR1 MNHEY and CDR2 SVGAGI. Trimming removed 0 bases at V and 5 bases at J, with 14 bases between. This CDR3 contains 16 residues. The CDR3 region has the DNA TGTGCCAGCAGTTACTCAGCCAGGCCCCTTGATCAGCCCCAGCATTTT. It specifies CASSYSARPLDQPQHF.

A note on this clone: The same CDR3 is also encoded by other DNA sequences in this sample. This chain joins TRBV5-1 and TRBJ1-1; 10 bases agree with TRBD1. The CDR3 covers 14 residues. J gave up 5 bases and V 0 bases, and 1 base lay outside the gene matches. Germline assignment: CDR1 SGHRS and CDR2 YFSETQ. CDR3 protein: CASSLGQGATEAFF. The CDR3 DNA follows: TGCGCCAGCAGCTTGGGACAGGGGGCGACTGAAGCTTTCTTT.

This clone was recorded once. This chain connects TRBV19 to TRBJ1-2; D is perhaps TRBD1 (6 bases). V was trimmed by 10 bases and J by 0 bases, leaving 18 bases between them. The germline V gene encodes CDR1 LNHDA and CDR2 SQIVND (reference sequence). The CDR3 spans 15 residues. DNA of the CDR3: TGTGCCACGACATCTCACAGGGATTCTAACTATGGCTACACCTTC. This gives the protein CATTSHRDSNYGYTF.

The chain uses TRBV4-1 and TRBJ1-5; weak D call: TRBD1 (5 bases). The germline V gene encodes CDR1 MGHRA and CDR2 YSYEKL. V shed 3 bases and J shed 5 bases, with 8 bases lying between them. The CDR3 is 13 amino acids. DNA for the CDR3: TGCGCCAGCAGCCAGGGACTTTATCAGCCCCAGCATTTT. It is translated as CASSQGLYQPQHF.

The V call is TRBV28, the J call TRBJ1-3; no reliable D call. CDR3 length: 20 amino acids. Germline V gene data show CDR1 as MDHEN and CDR2 as SYDVKM. Between the trimmed V and J ends, which lost 5 bases and 0 bases, there was a span of 26 bases. CDR3 in amino acids: CASSIYIGGLQVTSGNTIYF. CDR3 DNA sequence: TGTGCCAGCAGTATTTACATCGGCGGACTTCAGGTAACCTCTGGAAACACCATATATTTT. Combining the CDR3 with reference TRBV28 and TRBJ1-3 gives the whole variable domain DVKVTQSSRYLVKRTGEKVFLECVQDMDHENMFWYRQDPGLGLRLIYFSYDVKMKEKGDIPEGYSVSREKKERFSLILESASTNQTSMYLCASSIYIGGLQVTSGNTIYFGEGSWLTVV.

The chain has TRBV11-3 and TRBJ1-1; D is unresolved. From germline, CDR1 is SGHNT and CDR2 YENEEA. V lost 5 bases and J lost 1, with 14 bases in between. This CDR3 contains 15 residues. DNA for the CDR3: TGTGCCAGCAGCAGAGCGGGCAAAGGGAACACTGAAGCTTTCTTT. It yields the protein CASSRAGKGNTEAFF.

This sequence joins TRBV5-4 and TRBJ2-3; D may be TRBD1 (6 bases). Germline V gives CDR1 SGHNT, CDR2 YYREEE (reference sequence). V lost 4 bases to trimming and J lost 2 bases, with 17 bases between them. The CDR3 has 16 residues. In DNA, the CDR3 is TGTGCCAGCAGCCCCCATAACAGGGAGACCACAGATACGCAGTATTTT. Amino acids: CASSPHNRETTDTQYF.

This clone has just a few counts. The chain links TRBV2 to TRBJ2-1, with 11 bases that match TRBD2. CDR3 length equals 14 residues. The germline V gene encodes CDR1 SNHLY and CDR2 FYNNEI. J was trimmed by 15 bases and V by 1 base; bases with no gene match: 8. CDR3 sequence (DNA): TGTGCCAGCAGTGAAGTTAGCGGGGGGGCTCGGCTGTTCTTC. Translation gives CASSEVSGGARLFF.

V is TRBV28 and J is TRBJ2-5; 7 nucleotides align to TRBD2. The CDR3 spans 14 residues. J was trimmed by 1 base and V by 3 bases; bases with no gene match: 2. In germline, CDR1 is MDHEN, CDR2 SYDVKM. The CDR3 loop reads CASSLGGSQETQYF. CDR3 DNA sequence: TGTGCCAGCAGTTTGGGGGGGAGCCAAGAGACCCAGTACTTC.

The genes are TRBV5-6 and TRBJ2-7; the D is unclear. The length of the CDR3 is 11 residues. V shed 4 bases and J shed 2 bases, with 4 bases lying between them. Germline CDR1 is SGHDT and CDR2 is YYEEEE. The CDR3 region is CASSIAYEQYF. The CDR3 nucleotides are TGTGCCAGCAGCATAGCCTACGAGCAGTACTTC. Variable domain in full (rest from reference TRBV5-6 and TRBJ2-7): DAGVTQSPTHLIKTRGQQVTLRCSPKSGHDTVSWYQQALGQGPQFIFQYYEEEERQRGNFPDRFSGHQFPNYSSELNVNALLLGDSALYLCASSIAYEQYFGPGTRLTVT.

The rearrangement joins TRBV9 to TRBJ1-1; the match to TRBD1 covers 7 bases. J gave up 1 base and V 2 bases, and 5 bases lay outside the gene matches. Germline V lookup: CDR1 SGDLS, CDR2 YYNGEE. CDR3 size: 15 residues. Here the CDR3 reads CASSVRDRTNTEAFF. The CDR3 DNA reads as TGTGCCAGCAGCGTCCGGGACAGAACGAACACTGAAGCTTTCTTT. The full variable domain, its missing parts supplied by reference TRBV9 and TRBJ1-1, is DSGVTQTPKHLITATGQRVTLRCSPRSGDLSVYWYQQSLDQGLQFLIQYYNGEERAKGNILERFSAQQFPDLHSELNLSSLELGDSALYFCASSVRDRTNTEAFFGQGTRLTVV.

The chain combines TRBV28 with TRBJ1-1; D is ambiguous. The V end lost 2 bases, the J end lost 1 base, and 11 bases lay between the germline ends. The V gene's germline CDR1 is MDHEN and CDR2 SYDVKM. This CDR3 is built from 15 residues. The CDR3 sequence: CASSLIGRPNTEAFF. In DNA form, the CDR3 reads TGTGCCAGCAGTTTAATAGGCAGGCCGAACACTGAAGCTTTCTTT.

V and J are TRBV5-1 and TRBJ2-3, with a tentative D call TRBD2 (7 bases). Germline values: CDR1 SGHRS, CDR2 YFSETQ. The length of the CDR3 is 16 residues. V gave up 2 bases and J gave up 0 bases, with 13 bases separating them. CDR3 sequence reads: CASSFNAGASTDTQYF. CDR3 DNA sequence: TGCGCCAGCAGCTTCAACGCGGGGGCTAGCACAGATACGCAGTATTTT.